This T cell receptor beta chain was observed in a study of blood T cell repertoires in COVID-19. The wider study: PBMCs, B-cell-depleted T cells, or T cells provided the cDNA or gDNA that made up the material.

Trimming took off 0 bases at V and 4 bases at J, with 10 bases between the two ends. This CDR3 has 14 amino acids. The germline V gene encodes CDR1 MNHEY and CDR2 SVGEGT. Generated by immunoSEQ multiplex PCR, the TCRdb table keeps only in-frame clones and is missing some. The sample shows about 170,000 clones, 80% to 90% of them seen only once. The source is an elderly woman with COVID-19, enrolled during active disease. Sequenced input: peripheral blood. The chain couples TRBV6-2 or TRBV6-3 to TRBJ2-7, with a weak D call TRBD2 (5 bases). The CDR3 here is CASSYSRAVYEQYF. The CDR3 DNA reads TGTGCCAGCAGTTACTCGAGGGCAGTATACGAGCAGTACTTC.